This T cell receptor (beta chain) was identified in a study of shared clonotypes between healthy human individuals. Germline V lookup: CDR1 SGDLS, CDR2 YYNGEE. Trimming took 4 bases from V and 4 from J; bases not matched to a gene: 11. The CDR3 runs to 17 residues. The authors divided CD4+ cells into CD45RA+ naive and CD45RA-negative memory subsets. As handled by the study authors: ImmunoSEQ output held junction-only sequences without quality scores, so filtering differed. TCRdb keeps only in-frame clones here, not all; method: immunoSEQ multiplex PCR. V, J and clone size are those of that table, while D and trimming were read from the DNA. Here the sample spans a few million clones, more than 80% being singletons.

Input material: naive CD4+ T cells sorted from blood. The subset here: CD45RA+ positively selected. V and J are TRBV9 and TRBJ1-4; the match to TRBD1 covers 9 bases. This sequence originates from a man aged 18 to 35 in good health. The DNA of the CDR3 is TGTGCCAGCAGCTCCTCGGGACAGGGACGGAGTAATGAAAAACTGTTTTTT. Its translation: CASSSSGQGRSNEKLFF.